This record looks at one T cell receptor beta chain sequence and its context. Its antigen specificity is not known. Nothing much larger sits one base from this clone, and base qualities are not available. CDR1 and CDR2 were assigned from the germline V gene as SNHLY and FYNNEI. The CDR3 runs 11 amino acids, cysteine and phenylalanine included. Of all the DNA, just the CDR3 is kept, 33 bases in frame from base 1. Compared with germline, V lacks 4 bases and J lacks 13 bases; bases without a gene match: 5. These data come from a study of chemoradiotherapy in HPV16-positive cancers (dated by TCRdb to the early 2020s). In the study overall: Using functional T-cell assays on cells from a couple of HPV16-positive patients, the researchers defined candidate HPV-specific T-cell clones and common TCR motifs. The study asked whether T-cell immunity to the HPV oncoproteins E6 and E7 changes during chemoradiotherapy and whether this immunity affects survival. The candidate HPV-specific TCRs and motifs were subsequently tracked in TCR repertoires obtained from about 79 patients with HPV-related cancers. Broader findings and caveats from the paper: In HPV16-positive patients, expansion of HPV-responsive T cells during chemoradiotherapy was found to be associated with improved recurrence-free survival. Expansion of candidate HPV-specific clones and E7-related TCR motifs was observed in the tumor microenvironment during treatment, whereas no such expansion was observed for non-HPV-specific T cells. The functional definition of HPV-specific T cells came from only two HPV16-positive patients, and the survival association was reported for HPV16-positive patients.

Repertoires were sampled repeatedly over the course of chemoradiotherapy so that clonal expansion in the tumor microenvironment could be followed. The library was made by the immunoSEQ multiplex PCR assay. The clones in this table, taken by TCRdb from immuneACCESS, are in-frame only. Not every clone is retained; where verified, under half of the shortfall comes from an unresolved V gene, and the cause of the rest is unknown. The sample table lists about 6,400 clones, roughly 80% of them with a count of one. The ten top clones hold 8% of the sample. The rearranged segments are TRBV2 and TRBJ2-7; a stretch of 9 junction bases matches TRBD2. The sample here was tumor tissue, taken from a patient who underwent chemoradiotherapy. The clonotype was recovered from a human donor with HPV-associated anogenital cancer. Read as DNA, the sequence is TGTGCCAGCAGTGGGGAGCGGGGGGACTACTTC. This sequence encodes CASSGERGDYF.